This note documents a single T cell receptor (beta chain) sequence. The antigen remains unidentified. Profiling relied on immunoSEQ multiplex PCR, and the TCRdb table lists in-frame clones only, not all of them. Of about 21,000 clones listed, approximately 89% are singletons. The sample belongs to a study of PD-1 blockade in classical Hodgkin lymphoma. Study outcomes and limitations: CD4+ TCR diversity rose significantly by C4D1, and CD8+ TCR diversity did not.

The time point denotes: cycle 4 day 1 (C4D1), after 6 weeks of nivolumab. Every patient experienced relapse after autologous stem cell transplantation, and brentuximab vedotin exposure varied. Germline V gene data show CDR1 as LGHNT and CDR2 as FRNRAP. The V end was cut by 0 bases, the J end by 1 base, with 13 bases between. There are 16 residues in the CDR3. The sequences come from peripheral blood mononuclear cells (PBMCs), collected before the fourth cycle of nivolumab. This TCR was sampled from a human donor with classical Hodgkin lymphoma. The chain has TRBV12-5 and TRBJ2-7; TRBD1 or TRBD2 may be the D gene (5 bases each). The CDR3 nucleotides read TGTGCTAGTGGTTTGGTACTTGGGGACGGATCCTACGAGCAGTACTTC. This gives the protein CASGLVLGDGSYEQYF.